Given below is one T cell receptor (beta chain) in context. Its antigen remains unidentified. CDR3 length: 11 amino acids. The germline gives CDR1 SGHTS, CDR2 YDEGEE. Trimming removed 4 bases from V and 7 bases from J, with 8 bases in between. Sequencing was performed with immunoSEQ multiplex PCR; in TCRdb, only in-frame clones are kept and a portion is missing. The table includes tens of thousands of clones, around 92% detected once. This sample stems from a study of graft-versus-host responses after intestinal transplantation. At the level of the study: Each recipient received anti-thymocyte globulin induction, then tacrolimus and steroids for approximately three years. Study results and caveats: Peak GvH clone levels in circulation were associated with early post-transplant HvG declines.

This clonotype originated in a human donor who received an intestinal transplant. The source was unstimulated CD4+ T cells sorted from spleen or lymph node cells, collected before intestinal transplant. The V and J genes are TRBV5-8 and TRBJ1-1; a weak D match, TRBD1 (5 bases). The CDR3 DNA follows: TGTGCCAGCAGCCCGACAGTTGAAGCTTTCTTT. Protein: CASSPTVEAFF.